The entry that follows covers one TCR beta chain sequence. The sample comes from a study of neoadjuvant anti-PD-1 for oral cavity cancer. The data were produced by immunoSEQ multiplex PCR, yet TCRdb's version contains in-frame clones alone and is incomplete. The data show some 4,600 clones, about 62% seen once. Trimming removed 6 bases from V and 6 bases from J; junction bases left unmatched: 10. There are 14 residues in the CDR3. Germline V gene lookup returns CDR1 SNHLY and CDR2 FYNNEI. The J gene is TRBJ1-1, the V gene TRBV2; 7 bases match TRBD1. This receptor was taken from a person between 40 and 85 years old with oral cavity squamous cell carcinoma. The source was tumor tissue, collected before nivolumab (anti-PD-1) treatment. This chain's CDR3 is CASRPGTEAPEAFF. In nucleotides, the CDR3 is TGTGCCAGCAGACCCGGGACAGAGGCTCCTGAAGCTTTCTTT. Complete variable domain (other parts from reference TRBV2 and TRBJ1-1): EPEVTQTPSHQVTQMGQEVILRCVPISNHLYFYWYRQILGQKVEFLVSFYNNEISEKSEIFDDQFSVERPDGSNFTLKIRSTKLEDSAMYFCASRPGTEAPEAFFGQGTRLTVV.